This TCR beta chain was captured in a study of cytomegalovirus exposure and HLA in healthy donors (dated by TCRdb to 2017 to 2019). Regarding the study in general: According to an earlier analysis of 587 of the donors, some 180 million T cells yielded approximately 120 million unique TCR beta sequences and about 300 Gb of sequence data. A separate validation cohort of 100 to 150 different subjects was used in addition to the 666-subject first cohort. About 300 gigabases of sequencing data and 78 million or so unique TCR sequences were included in an early release covering about 700 HLA-typed donors. Donor age, sex, ethnicity and CMV serostatus were compiled together with the repertoire data. The study aimed to test whether cataloging public T cell receptors could reveal signatures of past pathogen exposure. All discovery cohort repertoires had been generated using a single sequencing platform. An earlier analysis of 587 of the donors used high-throughput TCR beta sequencing to judge whether each TCR beta V gene segment behaved as functional or pseudogenic. In the later analysis, no new phenotypic data were used to find candidate immune exposures; instead, reliance was placed on TCR beta sequences and their occurrence across donors. A later analysis re-analyzed previously published TCR beta repertoires from 666 donors and added high-resolution HLA genotyping to study TCR occurrence patterns. Among 300 to 500 genotyped donors of the cohort, an average of approximately 240,000 unique TCR beta nucleotide sequences was sequenced per donor, of which about 19% were non-productive. The number of typed donors differed by locus: about 620-640 for A, B, C, DRB1 and DQB1; approximately 520 for DQA1; over 600 for DPA1; and about 450 for DPB1. Because of strong linkage in the cohort, roughly five DR-DQ haplotypes were treated as single units for association and clustering. HLA typing covered class I and class II loci at four-digit resolution. The study combined high-throughput TCR immunosequencing, statistical association of individual TCRs with disease status, and machine learning to predict cytomegalovirus infection status. In a later genetic analysis, genome-wide SNP genotypes for about three fifths of the roughly 670 donors were used, and that subset was treated as a discovery cohort. Of the approximately 400 genotyped donors, 65% to 90% fell in the genetic ancestry cluster associated with self-reported Caucasian donors. Using immunosequencing, the study profiled T cell repertoires from some 670 subjects and related those repertoires to cytomegalovirus serostatus.

The cohort comprised several hundred healthy bone marrow donors. All cohort members were sampled while nominally healthy, although unrecorded immune exposures were likely present. The donor was CMV seronegative and belonged to the group of several hundred seronegative cohort members. A peripheral blood sample was provided by each donor, and peripheral blood mononuclear cells were used for TCR beta sequencing. The Qiagen DNeasy Blood Extraction Kit was used to extract genomic DNA from the blood cell samples. Overall study outcomes, separate from this receptor: While some public TCRs were present in many individuals, most TCR sequences turned up only very rarely across donors. According to a later genetic analysis, donors in an Asian-associated ancestry cluster had fewer N-insertions in productive TCRs than the approximately 610-donor mean. When HLA alleles, especially DR and DQ, strongly co-occurred, attributing TCR associations to individual alleles was difficult. A later analysis found that HLA-associated TCR beta chains were more clonally expanded and had lower generation probabilities than equally common non-associated chains. In both the original and validation cohorts, the classifier was reported to diagnose cytomegalovirus status with high specificity and sensitivity. An earlier analysis of around 540 of the donors showed that most TCR beta V segments appeared in productive rearrangements either about 87% or about 30% of the time, which broadly matched IMGT annotations. In vitro tests confirmed that a few of the cytomegalovirus-associated TCR beta chains recognize cytomegalovirus antigens. For the cohort, immune exposure information was limited to CMV serostatus. Several of the top co-occurrence clusters appeared to be linked to parvovirus B19, influenza, CMV and Epstein-Barr virus, according to a later analysis. In a later analysis, about 16,000 TCR beta sequences were associated with specific HLA alleles at a false discovery rate of 0.05. Linkage disequilibrium might explain the correlated functional status among segregating V segments, but an unknown experimental factor could not be ruled out. A later analysis found that TCR association rates varied across HLA loci, with DRB1 alleles showing the most associated TCRs and HLA-C alleles the fewest. The authors suggested that the approach could potentially be generalized to other disease states and immunological phenotypes. HLA typing was unavailable for some donors at each locus, so association tests used only the typed subset. A group of highly shared sequence variants was considered likely to be a technical artifact of the sequencing pipeline. A further reported finding was that TCR beta sequences accurately predicted the HLA-A and HLA-B alleles for most subjects in the first cohort. Roughly uniform sequencing depth across donors was assumed in presence/absence analyses, although this assumption may not hold. Some IMGT-functional V segments, including TRBV6-2 and TRBV6-3, could not be told apart with the 87-base-pair reads, so those segments were excluded. Only TCR beta chains were sequenced in this cohort, and the absence of alpha or paired-chain data limited detectable features. In a later genetic analysis, a missense DCLRE1C variant was associated with V-gene and J-gene trimming of TCR beta chains, and the association was replicated in an independent cohort. Because counts were too low, about 18 rarely observed V segments, including chromosome 9 orphons, were excluded from the earlier analysis of 587 of the donors. The study listed approximately 150 TCR beta chains as associated with cytomegalovirus. A later analysis found that most CMV-associated TCR beta chains appeared HLA-restricted, with HLA associations seemingly driven largely by CMV exposure.

The library was obtained by the immunoSEQ multiplex PCR assay. For the multiplex PCR, a mixture combining 60 forward primers for TCR Vbeta segments and 13 reverse primers for TCR Jbeta segments was used. Amplification of the CDR3 region of rearranged TCR beta genes was performed with a multiplex PCR assay on genomic DNA. The amplified TCR beta libraries were sequenced on the Illumina HiSeq System as 87-base-pair reads. In the original analysis: Across the 670 or so repertoires, a later analysis counted 75 million to 90 million unique TCR beta chains, roughly 11 million of which were shared by at least two donors. To remove PCR and sequencing errors, raw reads were error-corrected and collapsed into unique sequences using a nearest-neighbor algorithm that merged closely related sequences. Alignment of CDR3 sequences to IMGT reference sequences was used to assign V, D and J gene segments. For a sequence to be retained, a match of at least six nucleotides to both a V gene segment and a J gene segment was required. Rearrangements were called productive when the CDR3 lacked stop codons and stayed in frame with V and J; all others were non-productive. Following IMGT convention, CDR3 was defined as the stretch from the second conserved V-encoded cysteine to the conserved J-encoded phenylalanine. The earlier analysis of about 500 of the donors excluded sequences that lacked an unambiguous match to a single V gene segment. In an earlier analysis of about 590 of the donors, a V segment was called functional when productive rearrangements were above 56.7%, and segregating when the standard deviation between donors exceeded 5%. A statistical classification framework was built for diagnosing cytomegalovirus status from the catalog of TCR beta chain sequences. In a later analysis, TCR nucleotide sequences were compared against IMGT/GENE-DB human TR gene sequences so that V and J genes could be assigned. In a later analysis, CDR3 sequences and most-parsimonious VDJ recombination scenarios were assigned using the TCRdist pipeline. In a later analysis, every TCR beta chain was defined by the combination of its CDR3 amino acid sequence and its V-gene family, and reads without a unique V-gene family were dropped. To address suspected cross-contamination and a sequencing artifact, a later analysis removed approximately 600 highly shared, low-generation-probability nucleotide sequences. In a later analysis, a clonal expansion index was calculated for each public chain from normalized within-repertoire ranks of inferred template counts. In a later analysis, generation probabilities were computed with a VDJ recombination model fitted to out-of-frame rearrangements, and the resulting probabilities were checked against IGoR. Hypergeometric tests were used in a later analysis to score TCR-TCR, TCR-HLA and TCR-CMV co-occurrence, with a repertoire-size bias correction applied to the TCR pairs. In a later analysis, false discovery rates were estimated by permuting HLA or CMV assignments 20 times. In a later analysis, co-occurring TCRs were grouped using DBSCAN, and TCRdist sequence similarity was added for clustering within HLA-allele-positive subsets. Repertoires with fewer than 30,000 or more than 120,000 public chains, plus five repertoires with anomalous nucleotide sharing, were excluded from co-occurrence clustering. The table comes from immuneACCESS by way of TCRdb, which keeps in-frame sequences with V and J called. Part of the clones is missing from these tables; in studies checked, under half for an unresolved V gene and the rest for unknown reasons. V, J and clone size are those of that table, while D and trimming were read from the DNA. The table for this sample lists roughly 100,000 clones; around 63% of them were counted only once. The ten largest clones add up to 3.2% of the sample.

This clone appeared a few times. It lacks a known antigen. No clone much larger than this one lies a single base away; base qualities are absent. V loses 0 bases at its end and J loses 5 bases; junction bases beyond the gene matches: 9. Including the terminal cysteine and phenylalanine, the CDR3 comprises 17 residues. Of the read, only the CDR3 DNA is kept; its 51 bases are in frame from base 1. The germline V gene sets CDR1 to SGHTA and CDR2 to FQGTGA. Input material: PBMCs. The V and J segments used are TRBV7-3 and TRBJ2-7; 11 central nucleotides agree with TRBD2. This receptor was taken from a man aged 30 to 39 in good health and CMV-seronegative. The CDR3 in this case is CASSLTLLAGGDNEQYF. The nucleotide sequence is given as TGTGCCAGCAGCTTAACGTTGCTAGCGGGAGGAGATAACGAGCAGTACTTC.